The next 27 T cell receptor beta chains were all read from a single sample in a study of cytomegalovirus exposure and HLA in healthy donors. In the PCR, 60 Vbeta and 13 Jbeta primers were used. The method was immunoSEQ multiplex PCR; TCRdb's version includes in-frame clones alone and lacks a portion of them. The table has 110,000 or so clones, 69% seen once. The sequenced sample consisted of PBMCs. Every receptor here comes from a man aged 25 to 45 in good health and CMV-seronegative.

Concerning this clone: The junction and the germline gene differ at one end; a read error may be behind it. The chain carries TRBV7-9 and TRBJ2-1, with D perhaps matching TRBD2 (6 bases). CDR3 length equals 15 residues. Germline V gene sequence: CDR1 SEHNR, CDR2 FQNEAQ (reference sequence). CDR3 in DNA: TGTTCCAGCAGCGTCGCGGGGTTAGGGTACAATGAGCAGTTCTTC. Translation gives CSSSVAGLGYNEQFF.

The V gene is TRBV4-1, the J gene TRBJ1-2; D is uncertain. CDR1 is MGHRA, CDR2 YSYEKL, per germline. V lost 0 bases and J 4 bases, leaving 9 bases between the germline ends. The CDR3 runs to 14 residues. The CDR3 reads CASSQDGNVYGYTF. CDR3 sequence (DNA): TGCGCCAGCAGCCAAGATGGCAATGTCTATGGCTACACCTTC.

The V call is TRBV5-4, the J call TRBJ2-5; 14 bases match TRBD2. V shed 4 bases, J shed 2 bases, and the junction held 1 base outside the gene matches. The germline gives CDR1 SGHNT, CDR2 YYREEE (reference sequence). This CDR3 spans 15 amino acids. The CDR3 reads CASSRLAGGQETQYF. CDR3 coding DNA: TGTGCCAGCAGCCGACTAGCGGGAGGGCAAGAGACCCAGTACTTC.

The rearrangement links TRBV5-1 to TRBJ2-1; 8 nucleotides line up with TRBD2. This CDR3 region has 12 residues. V shed 6 bases and J 15 bases; nucleotides not matched to a gene: 11. CDR1 is SGHRS, CDR2 YFSETQ, per germline. The CDR3 bases are TGCGCCAGCACCCTTGCGACGGGGGGGACGTTCTTC. Translating it yields CASTLATGGTFF.

The chain uses TRBV19 and TRBJ1-2; 9 positions agree with TRBD1. The CDR3 loop spans 13 amino acids. The V segment lost 9 bases and the J segment 2 bases; nucleotides outside the gene matches: 4. Germline CDR1 is LNHDA and CDR2 is SQIVND (reference sequence). The CDR3 DNA reads as TGTGCCAGGAACGGACAGGGGAACTATGGCTACACCTTC. This encodes CARNGQGNYGYTF.

This clone was recorded a few times. The chain links TRBV5-1 to TRBJ2-1; TRBD1 aligns across 8 bases. CDR1 and CDR2 (germline): SGHRS, YFSETQ. Trimming took 4 bases from V and 7 from J; bases not matched to a gene: 4. The CDR3 is made up of 13 amino acids. The CDR3 DNA sequence: TGCGCCAGCAGCCTGGACAGGGCAAATGAGCAGTTCTTC. Amino acids: CASSLDRANEQFF.

This clone was detected a few times. One junction end disagrees with the germline gene, perhaps due to a read error. The chain uses TRBV7-9 and TRBJ2-2; D unclear. The germline V gene has CDR1 SEHNR and CDR2 FQNEAQ (reference sequence). CDR3 length: 16 residues. The CDR3 region has the DNA TGTTCCAGCAGCTTAGGGCACCTCCAAAACACCGGGGAGCTGTTTTTT. This gives the protein CSSSLGHLQNTGELFF.

V is TRBV9 and J is TRBJ1-1; weak D call: TRBD1 (6 bases). Germline V lookup: CDR1 SGDLS, CDR2 YYNGEE. V gave up 2 bases and J gave up 5 bases, with 10 bases separating them. This CDR3 spans 13 amino acids. Here the CDR3 reads CASSVTGSTEAFF. CDR3 nucleotides: TGTGCCAGCAGCGTCACAGGGAGTACTGAAGCTTTCTTT.

This clone appeared once. The chain joins TRBV5-4 to TRBJ2-1, with D tentatively TRBD1 (5 bases). The V gene lost 0 bases and the J gene lost 3 bases, with 10 bases spanning the gap. The CDR3 is made up of 15 amino acids. The germline V gene has CDR1 SGHNT and CDR2 YYREEE (reference sequence). The CDR3 region has the DNA TGTGCCAGCAGCTTGGATGGGGCTTACTACAATGAGCAGTTCTTC. Its translation: CASSLDGAYYNEQFF.

The chain is built from TRBV5-5 and TRBJ2-2, with 8 bases matching TRBD1. The CDR3 runs 15 residues. CDR1 and CDR2 from the germline V gene are SGHKS and YYEKEE (reference sequence). The V segment lost 3 bases and the J segment 4 bases; nucleotides outside the gene matches: 5. The CDR3 here is CASSSRDRSTGELFF. CDR3 nucleotide sequence: TGTGCCAGCAGCTCCCGGGACAGGAGCACCGGGGAGCTGTTTTTT.

Only one count was recorded for this clone. V gene TRBV27 combines with J gene TRBJ1-2; 7 bases match TRBD1. Germline CDR1 reads MNHEY; CDR2 reads SMNVEV (reference sequence). This CDR3 contains 14 residues. V dropped 5 bases and J dropped 2; count of bases not matched to a gene: 5. This CDR3 is CASSGNRGNYGYTF. CDR3 nucleotides: TGTGCCAGCAGTGGAAACAGGGGAAACTATGGCTACACCTTC.

This clone was picked up one time. The chain links TRBV11-3 to TRBJ2-7; TRBD2 matches 12 bases. CDR3 size: 14 residues. Germline V gene sequence: CDR1 SGHNT, CDR2 YENEEA. The V and J ends lost 6 bases and 6 bases, in that order; junction bases with no gene match: 6. The CDR3 region is CASRRTSGIIEQYF. The CDR3 coding sequence is TGTGCCAGCAGACGGACTAGCGGGATTATCGAGCAGTACTTC.

The rearrangement joins TRBV6-5 to TRBJ2-2; 7 nucleotides align to TRBD1. Trimming took 5 bases from V and 2 from J; bases not matched to a gene: 5. CDR1 is MNHEY and CDR2 is SVGAGI in the germline V gene. The CDR3 is 15 residues long. CDR3: CASSTGTENTGELFF. The CDR3 bases are TGTGCCAGCAGTACCGGGACAGAAAACACCGGGGAGCTGTTTTTT.

The V and J genes are TRBV13 and TRBJ1-1, with 7 bases aligning to TRBD1. Trimming removed 5 bases from V and 4 bases from J; junction bases left unmatched: 7. The CDR3 is made up of 14 amino acids. Per the germline V gene, CDR1 is PRHDT and CDR2 is FYEKMQ (reference sequence). In DNA form, the CDR3 reads TGTGCCAGCAGCCCCCCGCAGGGGGGCACTGAAGCTTTCTTT. Protein product: CASSPPQGGTEAFF.

The J gene is TRBJ2-7, the V gene TRBV7-8; 12 bases agree with TRBD2. The length of the CDR3 is 16 residues. Germline values: CDR1 SGHVS, CDR2 FQNEAQ. V shed 4 bases and J 0 bases; nucleotides not matched to a gene: 4. CDR3 residues: CASSYLAGGTSYEQYF. CDR3 sequence (DNA): TGTGCCAGCAGCTACCTAGCGGGAGGGACCTCCTACGAGCAGTACTTC.

The rearrangement uses TRBV15 and TRBJ1-5; D is possibly TRBD1 (6 bases). CDR3 size: 13 residues. Between the trimmed V and J ends, which lost 0 bases and 8 bases, there was a span of 8 bases. The germline CDR1 and CDR2 sequences are LNHNV and YYDKDF (reference sequence). DNA for the CDR3: TGTGCCACCAGCAGAGAAGGGGGAAAGCCCCAGCATTTT. This codes for CATSREGGKPQHF.

The rearrangement links TRBV29-1 to TRBJ2-3; D is perhaps TRBD2 (6 bases). The CDR3 sequence is 15 residues long. Germline V gene sequence: CDR1 SQVTM, CDR2 ANQGSEA. Deletions cut 5 bases from V and 6 bases from J, with 21 bases between. The CDR3 sequence is CSVQRGARGRDTQYF. The DNA for the CDR3 is TGCAGCGTTCAGAGGGGAGCCCGAGGGAGGGATACGCAGTATTTT.

The chain couples TRBV9 to TRBJ2-2; TRBD1 is a possible D gene (6 bases). The V gene's germline CDR1 is SGDLS and CDR2 YYNGEE. There are 17 residues in the CDR3. V was cut by 0 bases and J by 4 bases, with 16 bases left in between. The CDR3 sequence is CASSVDAKGVGTGELFF. The CDR3, as DNA: TGTGCCAGCAGCGTAGATGCAAAGGGGGTAGGCACCGGGGAGCTGTTTTTT.

The chain carries TRBV29-1 and TRBJ2-5; 8 bases line up with TRBD2. Trimming took 4 bases from V and 11 from J; bases not matched to a gene: 18. CDR3 length: 15 amino acids. Germline V gene sequence: CDR1 SQVTM, CDR2 ANQGSEA. CDR3 DNA: TGCAGCGTTGTTAGGGGCGGGAGGCCACGGGGGGAGCAGTACTTC. This translates into CSVVRGGRPRGEQYF.

The J gene is TRBJ1-5, the V gene TRBV2, with a tentative D call TRBD1 (5 bases). CDR1 is SNHLY and CDR2 is FYNNEI in the germline V gene. V gave up 4 bases and J gave up 7 bases, with 11 bases separating them. The CDR3 contains 13 residues. CDR3 residues: CASSARKGQPQHF. For the CDR3, the DNA is TGTGCCAGCAGTGCTAGAAAGGGGCAGCCCCAGCATTTT.

This clone was recorded a few times. The rearrangement uses TRBV9 and TRBJ2-1; 8 bases are a match to TRBD2. The V and J ends lost 7 bases and 9 bases, in that order; junction bases with no gene match: 15. The CDR3 consists of 15 residues. Germline V gene data show CDR1 as SGDLS and CDR2 as YYNGEE. The chain's CDR3 is CASVQASGSSSEQFF. The DNA of the CDR3 is TGTGCCAGCGTCCAAGCCAGCGGGAGTAGTAGTGAGCAGTTCTTC.

J is TRBJ1-1 and V is TRBV23-1; no firm D call. TRBV23-1 is annotated as an ORF whose role is uncertain. The CDR3 extends over 15 amino acids. Trimming took 0 bases from V and 0 from J, leaving 8 bases between them. As DNA, the CDR3 is TGCGCCAGCAGTCAATCTTCCCTAATGAACACTGAAGCTTTCTTT. Amino acid sequence: CASSQSSLMNTEAFF.

The chain combines TRBV5-6 with TRBJ2-1, with D possibly TRBD2 on 5 matching bases. Germline V gene sequence: CDR1 SGHDT, CDR2 YYEEEE. Trimming stripped 3 bases from V and 5 bases from J, with 15 bases between. This CDR3 region has 15 residues. CDR3 protein: CASSYASGGHNEQFF. The CDR3 region has the DNA TGTGCCAGCAGCTACGCCTCTGGCGGGCACAATGAGCAGTTCTTC.

The rearrangement links TRBV16 to TRBJ1-5; perhaps TRBD1 as D (6 bases). Germline lookup yields CDR1 KGHSY and CDR2 FQNENV. V was pared by 4 bases and J by 7 bases, with 11 bases between. This CDR3 is 13 amino acids long. The CDR3 coding sequence is TGTGCCAGCAGCCCTCACAGGGAACAGCCCCAGCATTTT. Encoded protein: CASSPHREQPQHF.

The chain joins TRBV7-3 to TRBJ2-3, with D unclear. The CDR3 is 13 amino acids. Germline V gene data show CDR1 as SGHTA and CDR2 as FQGTGA. Trimming removed 5 bases at V and 3 bases at J, with 9 bases between. DNA for the CDR3: TGTGCCAGCAGCCCAACCAGTACAGATACGCAGTATTTT. Encoded protein: CASSPTSTDTQYF.

As concerns this clone: Other DNA variants within this sample encode the same CDR3. The chain couples TRBV7-2 to TRBJ2-5; TRBD1 matches at 9 bases. Trimming cost V 0 bases and J 5 bases; bases outside gene matches: 4. The CDR3 has 15 amino acids. The germline gives CDR1 SGHTA, CDR2 FQGNSA. The CDR3: CASSLAGQGLETQYF. CDR3 DNA: TGTGCCAGCAGCTTAGCGGGACAGGGTTTGGAGACCCAGTACTTC.

Only one count was recorded for this clone. The gene calls are TRBV7-2 and TRBJ1-4; 7 bases map to TRBD1. The germline gives CDR1 SGHTA, CDR2 FQGNSA. Germline trimming cut 1 base from V and 8 bases from J; bases unmatched to any gene: 10. The CDR3 has 16 amino acids. The CDR3 region is CASSLDLLQGWEKLFF. CDR3 sequence (DNA): TGTGCCAGCAGCTTAGACCTGCTACAGGGGTGGGAAAAACTGTTTTTT.